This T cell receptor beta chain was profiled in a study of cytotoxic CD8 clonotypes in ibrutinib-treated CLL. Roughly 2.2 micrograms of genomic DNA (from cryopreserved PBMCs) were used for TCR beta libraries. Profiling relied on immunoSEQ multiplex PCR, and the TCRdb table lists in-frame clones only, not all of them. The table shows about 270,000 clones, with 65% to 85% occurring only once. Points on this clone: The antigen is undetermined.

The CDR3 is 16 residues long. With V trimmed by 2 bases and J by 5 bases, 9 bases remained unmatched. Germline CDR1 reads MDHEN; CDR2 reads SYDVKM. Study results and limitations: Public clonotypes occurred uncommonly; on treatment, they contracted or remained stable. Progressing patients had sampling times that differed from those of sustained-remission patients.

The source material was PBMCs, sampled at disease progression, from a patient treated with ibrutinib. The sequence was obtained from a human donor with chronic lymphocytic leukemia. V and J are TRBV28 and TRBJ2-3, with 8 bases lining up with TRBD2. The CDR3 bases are TGTGCCAGCAGTTTAGGTACAGCGGGAGTTGGAGATACGCAGTATTTT. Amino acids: CASSLGTAGVGDTQYF.